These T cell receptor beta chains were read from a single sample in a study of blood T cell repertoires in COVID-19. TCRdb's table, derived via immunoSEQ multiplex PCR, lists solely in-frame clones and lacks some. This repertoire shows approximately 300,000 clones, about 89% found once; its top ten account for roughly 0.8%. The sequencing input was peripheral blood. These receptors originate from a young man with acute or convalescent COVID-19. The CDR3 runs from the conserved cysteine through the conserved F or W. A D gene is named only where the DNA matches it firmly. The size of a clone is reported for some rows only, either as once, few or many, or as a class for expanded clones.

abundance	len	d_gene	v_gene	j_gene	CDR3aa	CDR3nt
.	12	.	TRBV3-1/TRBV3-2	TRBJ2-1	CASGLPPGEQFF	TGTGCCAGCGGACTCCCCCCCGGGGAGCAGTTCTTC
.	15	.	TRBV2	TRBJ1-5	CASSESGLSNQPQHF	TGTGCCAGCAGTGAATCGGGATTAAGCAATCAGCCCCAGCATTTT
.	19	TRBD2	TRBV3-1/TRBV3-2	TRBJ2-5	CASSRERIPGLAGQETQYF	TGTGCCAGCAGCCGAGAGAGGATTCCGGGACTAGCGGGCCAAGAGACCCAGTACTTC
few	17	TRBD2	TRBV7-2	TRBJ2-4	CASSLVGLAGETGIQYF	TGTGCCAGCAGCTTAGTGGGACTAGCGGGGGAGACGGGTATTCAGTACTTC
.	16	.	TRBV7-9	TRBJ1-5	CASSLSGKGGNQPQHF	TGTGCCAGCAGCTTATCAGGGAAGGGGGGCAATCAGCCCCAGCATTTT
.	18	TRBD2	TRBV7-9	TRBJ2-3	CASGSPGLAGGLGDTQYF	TGTGCCAGCGGCTCGCCGGGACTAGCGGGAGGGCTAGGAGATACGCAGTATTTT
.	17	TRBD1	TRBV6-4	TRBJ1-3	CASSGTRNRGRKNTIYF	TGTGCCAGCAGTGGCACAAGAAACAGGGGGCGAAAAAACACCATATATTTT
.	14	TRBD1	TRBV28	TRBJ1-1	CASSFQGASTEAFF	TGTGCCAGCAGTTTCCAGGGGGCCTCAACTGAAGCTTTCTTT
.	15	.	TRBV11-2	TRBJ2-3	CASSTGGLSTDTQYF	TGTGCCAGCAGCACGGGTGGTCTGAGCACAGATACGCAGTATTTT
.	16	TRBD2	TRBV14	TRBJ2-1	CASSVATSGTHNEQFF	TGTGCCAGCAGCGTAGCCACTAGCGGGACACACAATGAGCAGTTCTTC
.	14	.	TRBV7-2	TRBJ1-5	CASSFPPPSQPQHF	TGTGCCAGCAGCTTTCCCCCCCCTAGTCAGCCCCAGCATTTT
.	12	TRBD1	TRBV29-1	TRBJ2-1	CSAGGQGSEQFF	TGCAGCGCCGGAGGACAGGGTAGTGAGCAGTTCTTC
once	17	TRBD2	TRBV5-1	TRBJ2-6	CASSPGLAGVGANVLTF	TGCGCCAGCAGCCCCGGACTAGCGGGGGTTGGGGCCAACGTCCTGACTTTC
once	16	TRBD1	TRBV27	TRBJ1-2	CASSPWTGYLSYGYTF	TGTGCCAGCAGTCCCTGGACAGGGTATTTGAGCTATGGCTACACCTTC
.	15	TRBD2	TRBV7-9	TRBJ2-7	CASSLVSGRSYEQYF	TGTGCCAGCAGCTTAGTAAGCGGGAGATCTTACGAGCAGTACTTC
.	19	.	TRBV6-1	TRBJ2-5	CASSEEDFGTLGYQETQYF	TGTGCCAGCAGTGAAGAAGATTTTGGGACTCTGGGGTACCAAGAGACCCAGTACTTC
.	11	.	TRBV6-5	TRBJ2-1	CASSYTGKQFF	TGTGCCAGCAGTTATACAGGGAAGCAGTTCTTC
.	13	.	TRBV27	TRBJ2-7	CASRLQGSYEQYF	TGTGCCAGCAGACTTCAGGGGTCCTACGAGCAGTACTTC
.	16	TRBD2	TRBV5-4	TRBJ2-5	CASSQLAGGSQETQYF	TGTGCCAGCAGCCAACTAGCGGGGGGGAGTCAAGAGACCCAGTACTTC
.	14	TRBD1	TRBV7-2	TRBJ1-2	CASSAGGTGDGYTF	TGTGCCAGCAGCGCGGGGGGGACAGGGGATGGCTACACCTTC
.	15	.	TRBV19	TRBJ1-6	CASRLDRAYNSPLHF	TGTGCCAGTAGGCTTGACAGAGCCTATAATTCACCCCTCCACTTT
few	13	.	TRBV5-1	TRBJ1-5	CASSLTVNQPQHF	TGCGCCAGCAGCTTGACAGTTAATCAGCCCCAGCATTTT
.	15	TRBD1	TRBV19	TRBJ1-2	CASSTGGNTNYGYTF	TGTGCCAGTAGTACAGGGGGCAACACTAACTATGGCTACACCTTC
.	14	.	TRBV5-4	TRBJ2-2	CASRGLGNTGELFF	TGTGCCAGCAGGGGGCTGGGAAACACCGGGGAGCTGTTTTTT
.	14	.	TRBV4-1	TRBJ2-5	CASSQWTSGGDQYF	TGCGCCAGCAGCCAGTGGACCTCCGGCGGGGACCAGTACTTC
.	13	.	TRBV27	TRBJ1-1	CASKSMFNTEAFF	TGTGCCAGCAAATCCATGTTCAACACTGAAGCTTTCTTT
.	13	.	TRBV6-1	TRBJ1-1	CASSDKGETEAFF	TGTGCCAGCAGTGATAAGGGGGAAACTGAAGCTTTCTTT
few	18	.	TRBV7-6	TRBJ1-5	CASSLDPPIGRNNQPQHF	TGTGCCAGCAGCTTAGATCCCCCCATAGGGAGGAACAATCAGCCCCAGCATTTT
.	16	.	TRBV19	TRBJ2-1	CASSIDRLLSYNEQFF	TGTGCCAGTAGTATAGACCGGCTACTATCCTACAATGAGCAGTTCTTC
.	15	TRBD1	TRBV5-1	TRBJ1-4	CASSEMTGVNEKLFF	TGCGCCAGCAGCGAGATGACAGGGGTGAATGAAAAACTGTTTTTT
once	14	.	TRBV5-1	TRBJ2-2	CASSFFYTGGELFF	TGCGCCAGCAGCTTTTTTTATACGGGCGGGGAGCTGTTTTTT
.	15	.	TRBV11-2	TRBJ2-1	CASSGTQSSYNEQFF	TGTGCCAGCAGCGGGACTCAGAGCTCCTACAATGAGCAGTTCTTC
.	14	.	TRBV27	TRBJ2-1	CASSHRRDYNEQFF	TGTGCCAGCAGCCACCGGAGGGATTACAATGAGCAGTTCTTC
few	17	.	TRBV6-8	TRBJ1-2	CASSNHRTAIRRYGYTF	TGTGCCAGCAGCAACCACCGGACAGCCATTAGGCGGTATGGCTACACCTTC
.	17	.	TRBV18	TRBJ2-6	CASSPPRGSTGANVLTF	TGTGCCAGCTCACCACCCAGGGGAAGTACTGGGGCCAACGTCCTGACTTTC
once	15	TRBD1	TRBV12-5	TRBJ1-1	CASGLVRQGVTEAFF	TGTGCTAGTGGTTTGGTAAGGCAGGGGGTCACTGAAGCTTTCTTT
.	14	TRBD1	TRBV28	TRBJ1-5	CASNLGQGRQPQHF	TGTGCCAGCAACCTCGGACAGGGGCGTCAGCCCCAGCATTTT
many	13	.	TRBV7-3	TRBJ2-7	CASSSQPGYEQYF	TGTGCCAGCAGCTCCCAACCAGGGTACGAGCAGTACTTC
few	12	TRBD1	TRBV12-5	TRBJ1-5	CASGLPGGPQHF	TGTGCTAGTGGTTTGCCAGGGGGGCCCCAGCATTTT
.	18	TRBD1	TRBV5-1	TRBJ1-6	CASSLQGLGSSYNSPLHF	TGCGCCAGCAGCTTACAGGGGTTGGGTTCCTCCTATAATTCACCCCTCCACTTT
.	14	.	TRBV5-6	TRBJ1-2	CASSPPRGSYGYTF	TGTGCCAGCAGCCCACCTAGGGGCTCCTATGGCTACACCTTC
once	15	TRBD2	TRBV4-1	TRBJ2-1	CASSQVLADDNEQFF	TGCGCCAGCAGCCAAGTTCTAGCGGATGACAATGAGCAGTTCTTC
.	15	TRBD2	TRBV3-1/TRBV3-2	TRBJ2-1	CASDFGTSGVSEQFF	TGTGCCAGCGACTTCGGGACTAGCGGGGTTAGTGAGCAGTTCTTC
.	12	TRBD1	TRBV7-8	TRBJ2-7	CASSQDRSLQYF	TGTGCCAGCAGCCAGGACAGGTCGTTGCAGTACTTC
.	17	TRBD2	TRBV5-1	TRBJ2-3	CASSAGLAGGRTDTQYF	TGCGCCAGCAGCGCCGGACTAGCGGGGGGACGCACAGATACGCAGTATTTT
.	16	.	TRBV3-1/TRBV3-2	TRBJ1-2	CASSQEGPGGLNGYTF	TGTGCCAGCAGCCAAGAAGGGCCGGGGGGGCTCAATGGCTACACCTTC